This is a list of T cell receptor beta chains from one sample in a study of blood T cell repertoires in COVID-19. Method: immunoSEQ multiplex PCR; TCRdb's copy keeps in-frame clones and lacks some. The table shows about 430,000 clones, with about 88% occurring only once. Sequenced input: PBMCs or T cells enriched from blood (not recorded which). The receptor set was obtained from a young woman who had been exposed to COVID-19. Each CDR3 is given with its conserved first and last residue. The D gene is left open where the match is weak. A row's size may be missing; if present it is once, few, many or a size class.

V	D	size	J	DNA	CDR3
TRBV3-1/TRBV3-2	TRBD2	.	TRBJ2-5	TGTGCCAGCAGCCAAGATAGGGGGCGGGAGGGCCCATGGACCCAGTACTTC	CASSQDRGREGPWTQYF
TRBV7-9	.	.	TRBJ2-5	TGTGCCAGCAGCTTAGAGCTGTCAAGAGGCCAGTACTTC	CASSLELSRGQYF
TRBV7-8	.	.	TRBJ2-7	TGTGCCAGCAGCGAGGGGGGGAACGAGCAGTACTTC	CASSEGGNEQYF
TRBV29-1	.	few	TRBJ2-3	TGCAGCGTTGGACAGTTCCTGGGGACAGATACGCAGTATTTT	CSVGQFLGTDTQYF
TRBV5-4	TRBD2	.	TRBJ2-3	TGTGCCAGCAGCTCCCCGGGACTAGCGGGGGGTACCTACACAGATACGCAGTATTTT	CASSSPGLAGGTYTDTQYF
TRBV4-1	.	.	TRBJ2-1	TGCGCCAGCAGGGGCGGGGGCCAGGTATACAATGAGCAGTTCTTC	CASRGGGQVYNEQFF
TRBV28	.	.	TRBJ2-5	TGTGCCAGCAGACCAAATGGGGCTAAGGAGACCCAGTACTTC	CASRPNGAKETQYF
TRBV6-6	TRBD1	.	TRBJ1-3	TGTGCCAGCAGTTACCGGACAGGGAACGGAAACACCATATATTTT	CASSYRTGNGNTIYF
TRBV9	TRBD2	.	TRBJ2-5	TGTGCCAGCAGCGTCAGGACTAGCGGGAGTGGTGAGACCCAGTACTTC	CASSVRTSGSGETQYF
TRBV10-2	.	.	TRBJ2-7	TGCGCCAGCAGTGAAGGACTCCGCGCCTACGAGCAGTACTTC	CASSEGLRAYEQYF
TRBV6-6	TRBD2	.	TRBJ2-1	TGTGCCAGCAGTGTACTAGCGGGGGCGGGTGATGAGCAGTTCTTC	CASSVLAGAGDEQFF
TRBV6-2/TRBV6-3	.	once	TRBJ1-2	TGTGCCAGCAGTTACACAGGGAAGGCATCAGGCTACACCTTC	CASSYTGKASGYTF
TRBV29-1	.	.	TRBJ1-1	TGCAGCGTTGAAGGCACAGAGAGTACCCCTATGAACACTGAAGCTTTCTTT	CSVEGTESTPMNTEAFF
TRBV27	.	.	TRBJ2-2	TGTGCCAGCAGTTTGATTAGCGCGAACACCGGGGAGCTGTTTTTT	CASSLISANTGELFF
TRBV18	TRBD1	.	TRBJ1-3	TGTGCCAGCTCACAACTCACAGGGGGCATTACTGGAAACACCATATATTTT	CASSQLTGGITGNTIYF
TRBV6-5	.	.	TRBJ2-2	TGTGCCAGCAGTTACGGAGGGGGCCGCACCGGGGAGCTGTTTTTT	CASSYGGGRTGELFF
TRBV4-3	.	.	TRBJ1-4	TGCGCCAGCAGCCCTGGACAGATCCGGGGTAATGAAAAACTGTTTTTT	CASSPGQIRGNEKLFF
TRBV3-1/TRBV3-2	.	.	TRBJ2-1	TGTGCCAGCAGCCAAGCACGGGATATCAATGAGCAGTTCTTC	CASSQARDINEQFF
TRBV3-1/TRBV3-2	TRBD2	once	TRBJ2-7	TGTGCCAGCAGCCAAGATTCCGGGGGAGGGCTTGAGCAGTACTTC	CASSQDSGGGLEQYF
TRBV5-1	.	.	TRBJ1-4	TGCGCCAGCAGCTTGGAGGCAGGGTCTAATGAAAAACTGTTTTTT	CASSLEAGSNEKLFF
TRBV18	TRBD1	.	TRBJ2-5	TGTGCCAGCTCACCACCTCCTCTGGACAGGCCCCAAGAGACCCAGTACTTC	CASSPPPLDRPQETQYF
TRBV5-4	.	.	TRBJ1-2	TGTGCCAGCAGCTTGCTAGGAAGAGACTATGGCTACACCTTC	CASSLLGRDYGYTF
TRBV28	TRBD1	.	TRBJ1-2	TGTGCCAGCAGCAGCCCGGACAGGATAGCTAACTATGGCTACACCTTC	CASSSPDRIANYGYTF
TRBV6-5	.	.	TRBJ2-3	TGTGCCAGCAGCCGGACAGATACGCAGTATTTT	CASSRTDTQYF
TRBV6-5	TRBD1	.	TRBJ2-7	TGTGCCAGCAGTTACGGATGGACAGGGGCCGAGCAGTACTTC	CASSYGWTGAEQYF
TRBV7-2	.	.	TRBJ2-7	TGTGCCAGCAGCTTAGTGGCCAGGGCGTCCGAGCAGTACTTC	CASSLVARASEQYF
TRBV27	.	.	TRBJ2-3	TGTGCCAGCAGTTTTCGGGGAAACACAGATACGCAGTATTTT	CASSFRGNTDTQYF
TRBV4-1	.	.	TRBJ2-7	TGCGCCAGCAGCCCCGAATTTGCGGGCGCACTCCAATACGAGCAGTACTTC	CASSPEFAGALQYEQYF
TRBV19	.	.	TRBJ1-5	TGTGCCAGTAGTATAGAACAGGGATCAGGATATGGCAATCAGCCCCAGCATTTT	CASSIEQGSGYGNQPQHF
TRBV6-5	.	.	TRBJ2-1	TGTGCCAGTACTAGTTTCGATGAGCAGTTCTTC	CASTSFDEQFF
TRBV5-1	.	.	TRBJ2-1	TGCGCCAGCAGCTTAACGACAGGCGGATACAATGAGCAGTTCTTC	CASSLTTGGYNEQFF
TRBV12-3/TRBV12-4	.	once	TRBJ1-5	TGTGCCAGCAGTTTCGGCAATCAGCCCCAGCATTTT	CASSFGNQPQHF
TRBV11-3	.	.	TRBJ2-6	TGTGCCAGCAGCTGGAGCGGCTCTGGGGCCAACGTCCTGACTTTC	CASSWSGSGANVLTF
TRBV6-5	TRBD1	.	TRBJ1-2	TGTGCCAGCAGTTACTTCGGGACAGGGAGTTATGGCTACACCTTC	CASSYFGTGSYGYTF
TRBV5-1	TRBD1	once	TRBJ2-7	TGCGCCAGCAGTAGGACAGGGGAGGGGTCCTACGAGCAGTACTTC	CASSRTGEGSYEQYF
TRBV24-1	TRBD2	.	TRBJ2-3	TGTGCCACCAGGGGGGAGGGCCCAGTAGATACGCAGTATTTT	CATRGEGPVDTQYF
TRBV9	TRBD2	once	TRBJ2-5	TGTGCCAGCAGCGTAGGGCGGGGGTCGGGAGAGACCCAGTACTTC	CASSVGRGSGETQYF
TRBV10-3	TRBD1	.	TRBJ1-3	TGTGCCATCAGCAGGGGACAGAGCTCTGGAAACACCATATATTTT	CAISRGQSSGNTIYF
TRBV20-1	TRBD1	few	TRBJ1-4	TGCAGTGCTGGTGGACAGGGAACTAATGAAAAACTGTTTTTT	CSAGGQGTNEKLFF
TRBV3-1/TRBV3-2	.	.	TRBJ1-5	TGTGCCAGCAGCCGATCAGGGATGTATAGCAATCAGCCCCAGCATTTT	CASSRSGMYSNQPQHF